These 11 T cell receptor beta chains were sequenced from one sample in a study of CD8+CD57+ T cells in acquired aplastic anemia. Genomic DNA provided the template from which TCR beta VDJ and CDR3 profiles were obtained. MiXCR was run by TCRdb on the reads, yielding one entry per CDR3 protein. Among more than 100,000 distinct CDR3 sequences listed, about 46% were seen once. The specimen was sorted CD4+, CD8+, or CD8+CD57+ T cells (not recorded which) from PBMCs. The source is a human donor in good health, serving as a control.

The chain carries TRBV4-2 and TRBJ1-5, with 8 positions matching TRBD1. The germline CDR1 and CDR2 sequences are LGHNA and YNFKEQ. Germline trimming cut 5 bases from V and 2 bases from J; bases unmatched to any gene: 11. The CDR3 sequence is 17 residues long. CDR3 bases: TGTGCCAGCAGCGGGGGTACAGGGGGATGGGGCAATCAGCCCCAGCATTTT. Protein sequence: CASSGGTGGWGNQPQHF.

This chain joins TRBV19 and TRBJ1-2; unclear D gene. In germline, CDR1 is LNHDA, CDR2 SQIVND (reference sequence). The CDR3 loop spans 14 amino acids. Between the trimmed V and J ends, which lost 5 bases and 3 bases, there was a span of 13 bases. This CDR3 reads CASSRPSAHYGYTF. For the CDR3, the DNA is TGTGCCAGTAGTCGGCCCAGCGCTCACTATGGCTACACCTTC.

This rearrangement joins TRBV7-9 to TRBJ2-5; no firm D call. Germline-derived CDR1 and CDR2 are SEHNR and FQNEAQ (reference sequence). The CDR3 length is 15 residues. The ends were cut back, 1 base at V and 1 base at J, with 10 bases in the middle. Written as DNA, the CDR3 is TGTGCCAGCAGCTTAGATAGTTCCCCCCAAGAGACCCAGTACTTC. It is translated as CASSLDSSPQETQYF.

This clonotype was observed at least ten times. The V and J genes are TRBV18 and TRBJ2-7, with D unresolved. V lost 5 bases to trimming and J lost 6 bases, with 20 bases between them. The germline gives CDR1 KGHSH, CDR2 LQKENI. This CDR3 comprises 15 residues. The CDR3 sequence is CASSSTLSGLGEQYF. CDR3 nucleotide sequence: TGTGCCAGCTCATCAACCCTCTCCGGTCTGGGCGAGCAGTACTTC.

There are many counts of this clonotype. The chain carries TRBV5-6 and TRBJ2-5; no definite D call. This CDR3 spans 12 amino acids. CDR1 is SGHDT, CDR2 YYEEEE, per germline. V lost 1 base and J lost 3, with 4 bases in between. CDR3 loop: CASSLWEETQYF. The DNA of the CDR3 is TGTGCCAGCAGCTTGTGGGAAGAGACCCAGTACTTC.

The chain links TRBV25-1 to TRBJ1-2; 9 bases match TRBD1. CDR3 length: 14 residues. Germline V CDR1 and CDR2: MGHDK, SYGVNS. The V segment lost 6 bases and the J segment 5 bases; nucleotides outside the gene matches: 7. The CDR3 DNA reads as TGTGCCAGCAGCCACCGGGACAGGGAGTATGGCTACACCTTC. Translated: CASSHRDREYGYTF.

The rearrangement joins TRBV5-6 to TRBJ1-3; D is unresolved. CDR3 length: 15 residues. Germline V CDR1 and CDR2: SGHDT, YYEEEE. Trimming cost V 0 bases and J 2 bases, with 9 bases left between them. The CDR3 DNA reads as TGTGCCAGCAGCTTGGCGAGGGTGACTGGAAACACCATATATTTT. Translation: CASSLARVTGNTIYF.

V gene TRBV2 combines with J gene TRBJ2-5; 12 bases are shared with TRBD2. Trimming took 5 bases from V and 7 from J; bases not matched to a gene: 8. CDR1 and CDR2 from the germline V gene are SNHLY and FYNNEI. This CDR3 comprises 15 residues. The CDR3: CASSYSSGGAGTQYF. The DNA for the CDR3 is TGTGCCAGCAGTTACTCTAGCGGGGGGGCCGGGACCCAGTACTTC. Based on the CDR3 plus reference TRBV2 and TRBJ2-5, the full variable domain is EPEVTQTPSHQVTQMGQEVILRCVPISNHLYFYWYRQILGQKVEFLVSFYNNEISEKSEIFDDQFSVERPDGSNFTLKIRSTKLEDSAMYFCASSYSSGGAGTQYFGPGTRLLVL.

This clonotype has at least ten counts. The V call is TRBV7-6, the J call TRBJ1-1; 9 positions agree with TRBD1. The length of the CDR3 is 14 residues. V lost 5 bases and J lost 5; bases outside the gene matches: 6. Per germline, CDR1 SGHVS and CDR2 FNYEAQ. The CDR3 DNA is TGTGCCAGCAGCGCCGGGACAGGGAATACTGAAGCTTTCTTT. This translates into CASSAGTGNTEAFF.

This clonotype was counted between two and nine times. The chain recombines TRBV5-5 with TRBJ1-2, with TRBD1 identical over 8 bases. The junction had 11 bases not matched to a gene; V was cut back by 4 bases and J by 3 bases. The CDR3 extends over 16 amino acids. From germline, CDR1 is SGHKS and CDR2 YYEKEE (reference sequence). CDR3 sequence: CASSALWTGRDYGYTF. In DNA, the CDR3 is TGTGCCAGCAGCGCTCTTTGGACAGGGAGGGACTATGGCTACACCTTC.

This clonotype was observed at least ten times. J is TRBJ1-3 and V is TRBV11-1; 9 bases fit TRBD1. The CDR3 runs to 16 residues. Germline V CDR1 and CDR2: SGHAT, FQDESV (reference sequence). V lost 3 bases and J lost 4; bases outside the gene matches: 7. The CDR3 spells CASSFMGTGSGNTIYF. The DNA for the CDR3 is TGTGCCAGCAGCTTCATGGGGACAGGGTCCGGAAACACCATATATTTT. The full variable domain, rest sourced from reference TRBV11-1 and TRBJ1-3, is EAEVAQSPRYKITEKSQAVAFWCDPISGHATLYWYRQILGQGPELLVQFQDESVVDDSQLPKDRFSAERLKGVDSTLKIQPAELGDSAMYLCASSFMGTGSGNTIYFGEGSWLTVV.